This entry describes one T cell receptor (beta chain). Its antigen is not identified. Given a much more abundant clone one base away, this may be a read error. The extraction recovered at least 6 micrograms of total RNA per sample. The V gene's germline CDR1 is MDHEN and CDR2 SYDVKM. This CDR3 spans 17 amino acids. V lost 4 bases to trimming and J lost 4 bases, with 17 bases between them. This sample is part of a study of blood T cells in healthy people across ages. General observations from the study: Higher diversity and more naive CD4+ cells were features of long-lived donors, compared to aged donors.

For the second PCR, which ran for 7 to 11 cycles, a sample-barcoded 5' primer and a J-beta primer mix were used. TCRdb re-called the 5' RACE reads through MiXCR, storing one row per CDR3 protein. The sample holds about 640,000 distinct CDR3 sequences, under 65% seen once. The TCR comes from a man in his sixties in good health. This rearrangement joins TRBV28 to TRBJ2-6; D is perhaps TRBD2 (6 bases). The material sequenced was blood. CDR3 bases: TGTGCCAGCAGTTCCGGGGGTGCAGGGACCGGGGCCAACGTCCTGACTTTC. Translated: CASSSGGAGTGANVLTF. Full variable domain (outside the CDR3, taken from reference TRBV28 and TRBJ2-6): DVKVTQSSRYLVKRTGEKVFLECVQDMDHENMFWYRQDPGLGLRLIYFSYDVKMKEKGDIPEGYSVSREKKERFSLILESASTNQTSMYLCASSSGGAGTGANVLTFGAGSRLTVL.